What follows are 12 T cell receptor beta chains derived from one specimen sequenced in a study of blood T cell repertoires in COVID-19. Measured with immunoSEQ multiplex PCR; TCRdb has only the in-frame clones, and not every one. The profile shows hundreds of thousands of clones, 89% of them singletons. Sequenced material: peripheral blood. Receptor source: a woman aged 25-40 years with COVID-19, enrolled during active disease.

V gene TRBV6-1 combines with J gene TRBJ2-7; TRBD1 might be the D (6 bases). V was clipped by 4 bases and J by 2 bases, with 24 bases between them. This CDR3 spans 18 amino acids. Germline V gene data show CDR1 as MNHNS and CDR2 as SASEGT. The CDR3: CASSVTRGKGPSPYEQYV. CDR3 sequence (DNA): TGTGCCAGCAGTGTGACGAGGGGGAAGGGACCGTCCCCCTACGAGCAGTACGTC.

V is TRBV14 and J is TRBJ2-3, with 9 bases lining up with TRBD1. CDR3 size: 16 residues. Trimming at V came to 0 bases and at J to 6 bases, leaving 7 bases not matched to a gene. Germline assignment: CDR1 SGHDN and CDR2 FVKESK. DNA for the CDR3: TGTGCCAGCAGCCAAGATGACAGGGGGTACGCGGATACGCAGTATTTT. Protein sequence: CASSQDDRGYADTQYF.

With regard to this clone: The junction shows a germline mismatch at one end, possibly a read error. The V and J genes are TRBV19 and TRBJ2-2; 8 bases map to TRBD1. The CDR3 spans 15 residues. Germline-derived CDR1 and CDR2 are LNHDA and SQIVND (reference sequence). CDR3 DNA sequence: TGTGCTAGTACAACGGGGACAGGAAGGACCGGGGAGCTGTTTTTT. It encodes CASTTGTGRTGELFF. The full variable domain, completed using reference TRBV19 and TRBJ2-2, is DGGITQSPKYLFRKEGQNVTLSCEQNLNHDAMYWYRQDPGQGLRLIYYSQIVNDFQKGDIAEGYSVSREKKESFPLTVTSAQKNPTAFYLCASTTGTGRTGELFFGEGSRLTVL.

J is TRBJ2-3 and V is TRBV10-1; 11 nucleotides match TRBD1. V lost 6 bases to trimming and J lost 2 bases; unmatched junction nucleotides: 19. Germline CDR1 WNHNN, CDR2 SYGVQD (reference sequence). This CDR3 comprises 20 residues. The CDR3 region has the DNA TGCGCCAGCAGCCCGGAACCGGGACAGGGGGGACTTATAACCACAGATACGCAGTATTTT. Residues: CASSPEPGQGGLITTDTQYF.

The chain couples TRBV27 to TRBJ2-6; 10 bases fit TRBD1. Germline loops: CDR1 MNHEY, CDR2 SMNVEV (reference sequence). The CDR3 is 17 amino acids. With V trimmed by 2 bases and J by 2 bases, 3 bases remained unmatched. CDR3 in amino acids: CASSLVGQGPGANVLTF. The CDR3 DNA is TGTGCCAGCAGTTTAGTGGGACAGGGGCCTGGGGCCAACGTCCTGACTTTC. Using reference TRBV27 and TRBJ2-6 for the parts outside the CDR3, the full variable domain is EAQVTQNPRYLITVTGKKLTVTCSQNMNHEYMSWYRQDPGLGLRQIYYSMNVEVTDKGDVPEGYKVSRKEKRNFPLILESPSPNQTSLYFCASSLVGQGPGANVLTFGAGSRLTVL.

CDR3 nucleotide sequence: TGTGCCAGCAGCTTACTGGCAGGCGGGGGCAATGGCTACACCTTC. This translates into CASSLLAGGGNGYTF. The chain joins TRBV7-9 to TRBJ1-2; a possible D gene is TRBD1 (6 bases). The V gene's germline CDR1 is SEHNR and CDR2 FQNEAQ (reference sequence). The CDR3 contains 15 residues. Trimming stripped 2 bases from V and 6 bases from J, with 16 bases between.

This chain connects TRBV6-6 to TRBJ1-6, with D tentatively TRBD1 (6 bases). CDR1 is MNHNY and CDR2 is SVGAGI in the germline V gene (reference sequence). This CDR3 has 16 amino acids. Between the trimmed V and J ends, which lost 5 bases and 0 bases, there was a span of 11 bases. In DNA, the CDR3 is TGTGCCAGCAGTGTTACAGGGAGCTCCTATAATTCACCCCTCCACTTT. Protein product: CASSVTGSSYNSPLHF.

The V and J genes are TRBV4-1 and TRBJ2-3; 7 nucleotides align to TRBD2. V was clipped by 4 bases and J by 6 bases; unmatched bases: 7. The CDR3 is 14 amino acids. Looked up from germline, CDR1 is MGHRA and CDR2 is YSYEKL. This CDR3 is CASSPAGVMDTQYF. DNA of the CDR3: TGCGCCAGCAGCCCTGCGGGGGTAATGGATACGCAGTATTTT.

CDR3 protein: CASSSTGTGVYNEQFF. The CDR3, as DNA: TGTGCCAGCAGTTCCACAGGGACCGGGGTTTACAATGAGCAGTTCTTC. This rearrangement joins TRBV6-2 or TRBV6-3 to TRBJ2-1, with a tentative D call TRBD1 (6 bases). Germline V gene data show CDR1 as MNHEY and CDR2 as SVGEGT. This CDR3 spans 16 amino acids. Trimming left V 4 bases short and J 4 bases short, with 17 bases between.

The chain employs TRBV10-2 and TRBJ2-2; 9 bases agree with TRBD1. V trimming: 7 bases; J trimming: 3 bases; junction bases outside the gene matches: 6. Per germline, CDR1 WSHSY and CDR2 SAAADI. This CDR3 has 15 residues. Here the CDR3 DNA reads TGCGCCAGCACCGGGACAGGGTCATACACCGGGGAGCTGTTTTTT. As protein: CASTGTGSYTGELFF.

The rearrangement uses TRBV2 and TRBJ2-7; weak D call: TRBD2 (6 bases). V lost 4 bases and J lost 2, with 15 bases in between. The germline V gene has CDR1 SNHLY and CDR2 FYNNEI. The CDR3 extends over 15 amino acids. CDR3 sequence reads: CASSGGVRATYEQYF. CDR3 DNA: TGTGCCAGCAGTGGGGGGGTCAGGGCGACCTACGAGCAGTACTTC.

The CDR3 reads CASSPGLAATYEQYV. In nucleotides, the CDR3 is TGTGCCAGCAGCCCGGGACTAGCGGCGACCTACGAGCAGTACGTC. V gene TRBV6-7 combines with J gene TRBJ2-7; 11 bases fit TRBD2. TRBV6-7 is an ORF for which the function is uncertain. CDR3 size: 15 residues. V lost 6 bases, J lost 2 bases, and 6 bases stayed unmatched.